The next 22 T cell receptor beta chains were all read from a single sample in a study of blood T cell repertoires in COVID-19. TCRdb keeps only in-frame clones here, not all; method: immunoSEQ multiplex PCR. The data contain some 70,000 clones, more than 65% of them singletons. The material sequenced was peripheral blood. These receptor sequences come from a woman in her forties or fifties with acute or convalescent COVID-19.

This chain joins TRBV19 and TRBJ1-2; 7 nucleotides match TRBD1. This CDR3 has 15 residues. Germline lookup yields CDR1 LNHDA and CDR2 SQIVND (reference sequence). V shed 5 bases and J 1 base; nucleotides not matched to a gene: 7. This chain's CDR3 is CASSLWDSGNYGYTF. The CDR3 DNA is TGTGCCAGTAGTCTTTGGGACAGCGGTAACTATGGCTACACCTTC.

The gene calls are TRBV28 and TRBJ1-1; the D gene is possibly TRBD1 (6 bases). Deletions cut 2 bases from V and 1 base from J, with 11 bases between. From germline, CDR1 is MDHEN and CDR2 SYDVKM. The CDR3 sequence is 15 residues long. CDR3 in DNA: TGTGCCAGCAGTTTAAGGGGGGGTGGGAACACTGAAGCTTTCTTT. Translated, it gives CASSLRGGGNTEAFF. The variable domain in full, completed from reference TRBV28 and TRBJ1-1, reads DVKVTQSSRYLVKRTGEKVFLECVQDMDHENMFWYRQDPGLGLRLIYFSYDVKMKEKGDIPEGYSVSREKKERFSLILESASTNQTSMYLCASSLRGGGNTEAFFGQGTRLTVV.

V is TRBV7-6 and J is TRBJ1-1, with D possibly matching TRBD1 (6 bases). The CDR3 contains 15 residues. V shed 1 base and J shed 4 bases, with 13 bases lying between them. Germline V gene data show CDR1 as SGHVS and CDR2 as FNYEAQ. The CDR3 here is CASSLGQQGSTEAFF. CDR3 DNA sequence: TGTGCCAGCAGCTTAGGTCAACAGGGAAGCACTGAAGCTTTCTTT.

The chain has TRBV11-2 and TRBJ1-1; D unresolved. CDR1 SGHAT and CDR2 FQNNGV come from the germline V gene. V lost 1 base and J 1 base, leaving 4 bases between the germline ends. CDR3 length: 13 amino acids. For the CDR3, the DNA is TGTGCCAGCAGCTTAGGAGGGAACACTGAAGCTTTCTTT. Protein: CASSLGGNTEAFF.

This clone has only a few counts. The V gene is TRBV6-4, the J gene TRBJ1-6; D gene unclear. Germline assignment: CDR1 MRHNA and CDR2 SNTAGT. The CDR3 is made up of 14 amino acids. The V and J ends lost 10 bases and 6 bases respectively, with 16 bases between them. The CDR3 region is CATSESSFNSPLHF. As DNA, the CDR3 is TGTGCCACCTCCGAGTCCTCTTTTAATTCACCCCTCCACTTT.

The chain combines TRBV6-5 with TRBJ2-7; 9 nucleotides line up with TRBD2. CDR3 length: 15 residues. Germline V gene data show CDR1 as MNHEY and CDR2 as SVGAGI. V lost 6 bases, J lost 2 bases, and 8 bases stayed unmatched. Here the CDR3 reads CASRRGGTAAYEQYF. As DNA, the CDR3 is TGTGCCAGCAGGCGGGGGGGCACCGCTGCCTACGAGCAGTACTTC.

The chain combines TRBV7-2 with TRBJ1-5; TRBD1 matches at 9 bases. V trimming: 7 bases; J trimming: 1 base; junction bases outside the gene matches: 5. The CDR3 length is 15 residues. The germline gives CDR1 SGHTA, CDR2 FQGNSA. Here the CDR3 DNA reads TGTGCCAGCAACAGGGGGCTGGGGAGCAATCAGCCCCAGCATTTT. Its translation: CASNRGLGSNQPQHF.

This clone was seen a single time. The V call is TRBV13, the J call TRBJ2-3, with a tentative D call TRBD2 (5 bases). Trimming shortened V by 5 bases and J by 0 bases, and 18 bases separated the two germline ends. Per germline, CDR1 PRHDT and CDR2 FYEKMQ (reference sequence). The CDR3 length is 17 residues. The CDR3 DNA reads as TGTGCCAGCAGCCCCCCCCTTGTGGAGCGGAGCACAGATACGCAGTATTTT. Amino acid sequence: CASSPPLVERSTDTQYF.

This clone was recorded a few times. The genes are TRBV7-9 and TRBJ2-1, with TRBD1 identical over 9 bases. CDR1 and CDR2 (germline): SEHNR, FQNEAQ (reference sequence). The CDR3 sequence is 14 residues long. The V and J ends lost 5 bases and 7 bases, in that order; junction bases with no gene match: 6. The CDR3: CASSRDGTGNEQFF. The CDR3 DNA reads TGTGCCAGCAGCCGAGACGGGACAGGGAATGAGCAGTTCTTC.

CDR3 in amino acids: CASSLRTGTSGRDEQFF. In DNA form, the CDR3 reads TGTGCCAGCAGCTTGAGGACCGGGACTAGCGGGAGAGATGAGCAGTTCTTC. The chain combines TRBV7-3 with TRBJ2-1; 14 nucleotides align to TRBD2. J was trimmed by 8 bases and V by 3 bases; bases with no gene match: 9. CDR1 is SGHTA and CDR2 is FQGTGA in the germline V gene. This CDR3 spans 17 amino acids.

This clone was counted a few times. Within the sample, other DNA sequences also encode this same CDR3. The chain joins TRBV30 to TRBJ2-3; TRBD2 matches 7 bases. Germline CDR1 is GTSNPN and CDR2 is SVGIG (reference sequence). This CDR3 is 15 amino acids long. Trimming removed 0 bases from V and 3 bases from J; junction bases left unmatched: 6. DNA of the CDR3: TGTGCCTGGAGTGTACGGGGCGGGAGAACAGATACGCAGTATTTT. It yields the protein CAWSVRGGRTDTQYF.

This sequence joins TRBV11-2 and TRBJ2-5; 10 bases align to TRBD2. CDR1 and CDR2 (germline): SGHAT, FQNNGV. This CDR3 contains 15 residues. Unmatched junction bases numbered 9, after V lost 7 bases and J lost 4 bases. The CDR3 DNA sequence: TGTGCCAGCACCAAAATCAGGACTAGCGGAGAGACCCAGTACTTC. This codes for CASTKIRTSGETQYF.

CDR3 DNA: TGTGCCAGCAGCCACGAAGCGGGAGGGGGGAATGAGCAGTTCTTC. Its protein product is CASSHEAGGGNEQFF. The V and J genes are TRBV6-4 and TRBJ2-1, with 10 nucleotides matching TRBD2. This CDR3 contains 15 residues. The V gene end was trimmed by 6 bases and the J gene end by 7 bases; junction bases not matched to a gene: 9. Germline V gene lookup returns CDR1 MRHNA and CDR2 SNTAGT.

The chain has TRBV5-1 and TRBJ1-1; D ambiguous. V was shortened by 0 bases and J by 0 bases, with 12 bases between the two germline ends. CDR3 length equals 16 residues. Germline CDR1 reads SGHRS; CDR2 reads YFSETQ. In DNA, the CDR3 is TGCGCCAGCAGCTTGGCGCCGGGGTACATGAACACTGAAGCTTTCTTT. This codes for CASSLAPGYMNTEAFF.

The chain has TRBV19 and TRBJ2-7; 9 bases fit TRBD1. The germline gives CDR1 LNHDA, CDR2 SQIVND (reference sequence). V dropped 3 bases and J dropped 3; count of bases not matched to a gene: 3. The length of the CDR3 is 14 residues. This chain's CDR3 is CASSISGQGYEQYF. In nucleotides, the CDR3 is TGTGCCAGTAGTATCTCGGGACAGGGCTACGAGCAGTACTTC.

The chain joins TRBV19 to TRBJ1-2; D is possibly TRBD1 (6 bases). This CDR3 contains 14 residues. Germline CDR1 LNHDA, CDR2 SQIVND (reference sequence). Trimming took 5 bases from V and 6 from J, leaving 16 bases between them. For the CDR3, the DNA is TGTGCCAGTAGTCAAACCGGCAGGGGAAATGGCTACACCTTC. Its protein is CASSQTGRGNGYTF.

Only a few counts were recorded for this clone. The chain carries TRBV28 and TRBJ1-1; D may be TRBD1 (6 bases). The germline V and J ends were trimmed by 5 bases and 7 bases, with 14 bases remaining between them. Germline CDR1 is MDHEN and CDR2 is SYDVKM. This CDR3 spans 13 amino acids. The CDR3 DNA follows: TGTGCCAGCAGTATAATACAGGGAGTTGAAGCTTTCTTT. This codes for CASSIIQGVEAFF.

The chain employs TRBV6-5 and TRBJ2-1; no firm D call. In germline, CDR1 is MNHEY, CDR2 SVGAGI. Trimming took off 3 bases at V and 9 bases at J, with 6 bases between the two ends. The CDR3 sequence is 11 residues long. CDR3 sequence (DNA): TGTGCCAGCAGTTATGTCAGTGAGCAGTTCTTC. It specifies CASSYVSEQFF.

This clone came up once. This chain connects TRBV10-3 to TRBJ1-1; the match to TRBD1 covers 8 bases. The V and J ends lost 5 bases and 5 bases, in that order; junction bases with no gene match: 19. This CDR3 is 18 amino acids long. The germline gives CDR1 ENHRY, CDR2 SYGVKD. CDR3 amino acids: CAISQTPLDRGGRTEAFF. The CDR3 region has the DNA TGTGCCATCAGTCAAACACCCCTCGACAGGGGAGGTCGGACTGAAGCTTTCTTT.

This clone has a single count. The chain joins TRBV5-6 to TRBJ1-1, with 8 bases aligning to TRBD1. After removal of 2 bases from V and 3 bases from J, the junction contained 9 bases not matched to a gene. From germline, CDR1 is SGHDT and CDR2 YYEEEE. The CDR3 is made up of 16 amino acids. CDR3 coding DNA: TGTGCCAGCAGCTTCTGGGACAGGTTCAGGGACACTGAAGCTTTCTTT. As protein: CASSFWDRFRDTEAFF.

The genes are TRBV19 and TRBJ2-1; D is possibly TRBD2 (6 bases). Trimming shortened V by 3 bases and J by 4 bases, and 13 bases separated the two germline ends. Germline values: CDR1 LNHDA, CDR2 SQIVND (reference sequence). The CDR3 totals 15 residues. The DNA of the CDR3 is TGTGCCAGTAGTATGTACGGGAGTTTATACAATGAGCAGTTCTTC. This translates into CASSMYGSLYNEQFF.

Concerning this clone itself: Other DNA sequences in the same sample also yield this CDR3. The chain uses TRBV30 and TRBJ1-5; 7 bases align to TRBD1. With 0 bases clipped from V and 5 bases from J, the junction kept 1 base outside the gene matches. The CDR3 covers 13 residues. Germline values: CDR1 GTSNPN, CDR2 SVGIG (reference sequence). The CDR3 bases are TGTGCCTGGAGTGTGCAGGGGGATCAGCCCCAGCATTTT. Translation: CAWSVQGDQPQHF. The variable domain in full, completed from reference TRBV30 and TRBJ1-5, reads SQTIHQWPATLVQPVGSPLSLECTVEGTSNPNLYWYRQAAGRGLQLLFYSVGIGQISSEVPQNLSASRPQDRQFILSSKKLLLSDSGFYLCAWSVQGDQPQHFGDGTRLSIL.